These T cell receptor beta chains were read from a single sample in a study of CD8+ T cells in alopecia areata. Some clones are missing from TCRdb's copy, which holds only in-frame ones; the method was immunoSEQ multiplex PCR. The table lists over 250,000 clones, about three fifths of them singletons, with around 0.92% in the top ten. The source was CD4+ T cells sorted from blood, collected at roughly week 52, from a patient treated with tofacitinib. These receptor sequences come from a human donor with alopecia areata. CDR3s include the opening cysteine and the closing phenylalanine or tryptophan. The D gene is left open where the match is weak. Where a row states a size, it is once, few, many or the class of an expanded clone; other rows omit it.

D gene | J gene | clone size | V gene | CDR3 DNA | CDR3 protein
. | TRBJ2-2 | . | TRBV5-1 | TGCGCCAGCAGCTTACAGGGTCCCGGGGAGCTGTTTTTT | CASSLQGPGELFF
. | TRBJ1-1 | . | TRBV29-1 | TGCAGCGTTGGCGCCAGGTCGAATACTGAAGCTTTCTTT | CSVGARSNTEAFF
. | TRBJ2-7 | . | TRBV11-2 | TGTGCCAGCGGTGAGCAGTCCTACGAGCAGTACTTC | CASGEQSYEQYF
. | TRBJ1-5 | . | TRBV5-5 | TGTGCCAGCAGCTCGGACACCATGGGAAATCAGCCCCAGCATTTT | CASSSDTMGNQPQHF
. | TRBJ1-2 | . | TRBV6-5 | TGTGCCAGCAGTTACTCGATTACACCCACTATGCGCTACACCTTC | CASSYSITPTMRYTF
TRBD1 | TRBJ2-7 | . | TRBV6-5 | TGTGCCAGCCTGGGGACAGTCTACGAGCAGTACTTC | CASLGTVYEQYF
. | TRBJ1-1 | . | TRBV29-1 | TGCAGCGTTGCGACGGCAAACACTGAAGCTTTCTTT | CSVATANTEAFF
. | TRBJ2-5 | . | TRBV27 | TGTGCCAGCAGTTCTACCCTATCGAAAGAGACCCAGTACTTC | CASSSTLSKETQYF
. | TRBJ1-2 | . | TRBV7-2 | TGTGCCAGCAGCCCTGGGACGCGGGGAGGAGGCTATGGCTACACCTTC | CASSPGTRGGGYGYTF
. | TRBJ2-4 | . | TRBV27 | TGTGCCAGCAGTTTTACGGGCGACATTCAGTACTTC | CASSFTGDIQYF
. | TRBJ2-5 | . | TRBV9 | TGTGCCAGCAGCCCCGCGTGGGGGTGGGAGACCCAGTACTTC | CASSPAWGWETQYF
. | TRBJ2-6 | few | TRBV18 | TGTGCCAGCTCGCCACAGACATCCGGACGGACTGGGGCCAACGTCCTGACTTTC | CASSPQTSGRTGANVLTF
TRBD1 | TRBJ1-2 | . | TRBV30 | TGTGCCTGGAGTGCCCAACTTTGGGACAGCTATGGCTACACCTTC | CAWSAQLWDSYGYTF
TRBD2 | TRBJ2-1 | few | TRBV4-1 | TGCGCCAGCAGCCAAGATCTGCGGGGGATATACAATGAGCAGTTCTTC | CASSQDLRGIYNEQFF
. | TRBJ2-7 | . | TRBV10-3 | TGTGCCATCAGTGGAGGACCACTCACCTACGAGCAGTACTTC | CAISGGPLTYEQYF
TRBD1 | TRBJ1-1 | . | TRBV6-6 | TGTGCCAGCAGCTACTCGGACAGGATGAACACTGAAGCTTTCTTT | CASSYSDRMNTEAFF
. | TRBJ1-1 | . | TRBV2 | TGTGCCAGCAAGCCTGTGGGACCGGGCACTGAAGCTTTCTTT | CASKPVGPGTEAFF
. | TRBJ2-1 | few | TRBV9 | TGTGCCAGCAGCGTAGACGGGACTTCCTACAATGAGCAGTTCTTC | CASSVDGTSYNEQFF
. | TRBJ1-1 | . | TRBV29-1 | TGCAGCGTTGTCCAGGGGACTGAAGCTTTCTTT | CSVVQGTEAFF
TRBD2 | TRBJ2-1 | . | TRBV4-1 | TGCGCCAGCAGCCCTAGGACTAGCGGGGGGCCCTACAATGAGCAGTTCTTC | CASSPRTSGGPYNEQFF
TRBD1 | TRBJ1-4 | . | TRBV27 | TGTGCCAGCAGTGCGCCCGGGACAGCGAATGAAAAACTGTTTTTT | CASSAPGTANEKLFF
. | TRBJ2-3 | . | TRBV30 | TGTGCCTGGAGCGAGCTAGAGTATTACACAGATACGCAGTATTTT | CAWSELEYYTDTQYF
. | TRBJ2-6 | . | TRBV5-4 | TGTGCCAGCAGTTCGCTCCGGACTGGGGCCAACGTCCTGACTTTC | CASSSLRTGANVLTF
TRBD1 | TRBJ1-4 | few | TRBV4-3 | TGCGCCAGCAGCTCAGGGGGCATCGATGAAAAACTGTTTTTT | CASSSGGIDEKLFF
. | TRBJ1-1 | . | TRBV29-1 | TGCAGCGCGGACAGAGGGAACACTGAAGCTTTCTTT | CSADRGNTEAFF
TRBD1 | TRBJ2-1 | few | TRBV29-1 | TGCAGCGTTGATTCAGGGGGTCGGAATGAGCAGTTCTTC | CSVDSGGRNEQFF
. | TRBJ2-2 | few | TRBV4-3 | TGCGCCAGCAGCCAAGATAGCCGGGGGGCCTCTAGAGAGCTGTTTTTT | CASSQDSRGASRELFF
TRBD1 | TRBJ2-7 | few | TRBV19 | TGTGCCAGTCGATCTATGGACAGGGTCCAGCAGTACTTC | CASRSMDRVQQYF
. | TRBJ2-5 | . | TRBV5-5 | TGTGCCAGCAGCTTGGGTGCGGGAGAGACCCAGTACTTC | CASSLGAGETQYF
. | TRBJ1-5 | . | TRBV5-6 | TGTGCCAGCAGCTTGGCCACAGGCAGTCAGCCCCAGCATTTT | CASSLATGSQPQHF
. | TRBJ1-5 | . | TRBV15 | TGTGCCACCAGCAGAGGAGTAGGTGGGATCCAGCCCCAGCATTTT | CATSRGVGGIQPQHF
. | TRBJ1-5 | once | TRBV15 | TGTGCCACCAGCAGGCGGGGTAGCAATCAGCCCCAGCATTTT | CATSRRGSNQPQHF
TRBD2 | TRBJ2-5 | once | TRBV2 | TGTGCCAGCAGTGGAGGACTAGCGATGGGGGAAGAGACCCAGTACTTC | CASSGGLAMGEETQYF
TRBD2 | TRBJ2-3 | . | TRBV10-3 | TGTGCCATCAGTCCTACGACTAGCGCGGGCACAGATACGCAGTATTTT | CAISPTTSAGTDTQYF
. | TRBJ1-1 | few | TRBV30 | TGTGCCTGGAGTCTACAGGGCGCTGAAGCTTTCTTT | CAWSLQGAEAFF
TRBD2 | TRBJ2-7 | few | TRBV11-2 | TGTGCCAGCAACCCCTCAGCGGGGGGGCGTAAAGGGTACGAGCAGTACTTC | CASNPSAGGRKGYEQYF
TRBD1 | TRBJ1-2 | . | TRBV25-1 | TGTGCCAGCGGCACGGGACAGGGGGGAAGCTATGGCTACACCTTC | CASGTGQGGSYGYTF